This TCR beta chain comes out of a study of patients and donors after allogeneic stem cell transplantation. Trimming cost V 8 bases and J 0 bases, with 14 bases left between them. Germline V lookup: CDR1 GTSNPN, CDR2 SVGIG (reference sequence). The CDR3 has 14 amino acids. TCRdb reprocessed the RT-PCR reads with MiXCR, giving one entry per CDR3 protein. The sample shows around 240,000 distinct CDR3 sequences, approximately 14% of them seen only once. The specimen was blood, either unsorted or a sorted T cell fraction (not recorded which). The rearrangement joins TRBV30 to TRBJ1-3; a weak D match, TRBD1 (5 bases). The source is a human donor who was either an allogeneic HSCT recipient or a stem cell or donor lymphocyte infusion donor (not recorded which). It is not recorded whose cells these are; they may come from a transplant donor. CDR3 sequence (DNA): TGTGCCGGCCGCGACAGCTTCTCTGGAAACACCATATATTTT. It codes for CAGRDSFSGNTIYF.